Listed below are T cell receptor beta chains from one sample, sequenced in a study of T cells after yellow fever vaccination. TCRdb reanalysed the 5' RACE reads using MiXCR and keeps one entry per CDR3 protein. The profile shows more than 95,000 distinct CDR3 sequences, 13% to 15% of them singletons. Sequenced here: CD8+ T cells sorted from PBMCs, sampled 5 days after the yellow fever booster vaccination. These receptor sequences come from a man between 18 and 35 years old who received the YFV17D yellow fever vaccine. CDR3s include the opening cysteine and the closing phenylalanine or tryptophan. D genes are given only for firm matches. Clone size, where shown, is once, few, many, or a class for clones that have expanded.

j_call clone_size d_call v_call cdr3_nt cdr3_aa
TRBJ1-3 - - TRBV21-1 TGTGCCAGCAGCAAAGAACAGGGTTCGTTCGGAAACACCATATATTTT CASSKEQGSFGNTIYF
TRBJ2-4 few TRBD1 TRBV4-3 TGCGCCAGCAGCCAGGCGACAGGGCATAACATTCAGTACTTC CASSQATGHNIQYF
TRBJ2-1 - - TRBV13 TGTGCCAGCAGCTTAGCAGGTTTCGACTCCTACAATGAGCAGTTCTTC CASSLAGFDSYNEQFF
TRBJ2-7 few - TRBV7-6 TGTGCCAGCAGCTTAGGTCGGGGGAACTACGAGCAGTACTTC CASSLGRGNYEQYF
TRBJ2-7 - - TRBV12-5 TGTGCTAGTGGTTTGTGGGTCTACGAGCAGTACTTC CASGLWVYEQYF
TRBJ1-5 few - TRBV4-3 TGCGCCAGCAGCCAATGGTGGAGGGGTAATCAGCCCCAGCATTTT CASSQWWRGNQPQHF
TRBJ1-3 - - TRBV13 TGTGCCAGCAGGGTATTTGGAAACACCATATATTTT CASRVFGNTIYF
TRBJ2-7 few - TRBV5-6 TGTGCCAGCAGCCTGGATGAGGACACGAATCTTCACGAGCAGTACTTC CASSLDEDTNLHEQYF
TRBJ2-7 - TRBD2 TRBV27 TGTGCCAGCAGTTCGGGACTAGCGGGGGTCTACGAGCAGTACTTC CASSSGLAGVYEQYF
TRBJ2-1 few - TRBV5-6 TGTGCCAGCACCCCGATCCCTATGGGTGAGCAGTTCTTC CASTPIPMGEQFF
TRBJ2-2 many - TRBV29-1 TGCAGCGTTGAAATGGTTGGCACCGGGGAGCTGTTTTTT CSVEMVGTGELFF
TRBJ1-2 few - TRBV27 TGTGCCAGCAGTTTAGGCAGTCACTATGGCTACACCTTC CASSLGSHYGYTF
TRBJ2-3 - TRBD2 TRBV27 TGTGCCAGCAGCGTACTAGCGGGGGTCACTAGCACAGATACGCAGTATTTT CASSVLAGVTSTDTQYF
TRBJ2-2 many - TRBV4-2 TGTGCCAGCAGCCAAGATTGGCAGGGCAGCACCGGGGAGCTGTTTTTT CASSQDWQGSTGELFF
TRBJ2-3 - - TRBV12-3/TRBV12-4 TGTGCCAGCAGTAGGGGGCTGTGGCGGGGTAACTCCCAAACAGATACGCAGTATTTT CASSRGLWRGNSQTDTQYF
TRBJ2-3 few - TRBV4-2 TGTGCCAGCAGTCGTAAGGCTCCGGCTAGCGAAGGTACAGATACGCAGTATTTT CASSRKAPASEGTDTQYF
TRBJ1-6 few - TRBV6-6 TGTGCCAGCGGCCCCGAGTTGGTATCACCCCTCCACTTT CASGPELVSPLHF
TRBJ1-2 - TRBD1 TRBV7-9 TGTGCCAGCAGGCAGGGGGGTTTGGATGGCTACACCTTC CASRQGGLDGYTF
TRBJ2-7 - - TRBV20-1 TGCAGTGCCGATTCACCTGACAACTACGAGCAGTACTTC CSADSPDNYEQYF
TRBJ2-7 - - TRBV29-1 TGCAGCGTTGTGGACTACGAGCAGTACTTC CSVVDYEQYF
TRBJ2-3 few - TRBV7-6 TGTGCCAGCAGCTTAGGCAGATCCCCCACAGATACGCAGTATTTT CASSLGRSPTDTQYF
TRBJ1-2 - - TRBV11-2 TGTGCCAGCAGCTTAGGGAGTTGGGGCGGTGGCTACACCTTC CASSLGSWGGGYTF
TRBJ1-2 few - TRBV6-6 TGTGCCAGCGAGAGGGGATACTATGGCTACACCTTC CASERGYYGYTF